This TCR beta chain was profiled in a study of blood T cell repertoires in COVID-19. In Seattle, patients joined the study during active infection and were tracked longitudinally. The CDR3 extends over 13 amino acids. Trimming pared 3 bases from V and 3 bases from J, leaving 8 bases between. Germline V CDR1 and CDR2: MDHEN, SYDVKM. In the study's own analysis: Reference gene primers were amplified, and this amplification served to estimate nucleated cell counts. The protocol was immunoSEQ multiplex PCR, while the TCRdb copy is restricted to in-frame clones and leaves out a portion. For V, J and clone size, that table is used; D and trimming come from the DNA. The top ten hold about 1% of the sample, which has around 310,000 clones, around 87% seen once.

J is TRBJ1-1 and V is TRBV28, with D uncertain. The sequence was collected from a woman in her thirties or forties with COVID-19, enrolled during active disease. The sequencing input was peripheral blood. CDR3 DNA: TGTGCCAGCAGTTTGCCCGGGGACACTGAAGCTTTCTTT. It is translated as CASSLPGDTEAFF.